Listed below are T cell receptor beta chains from one sample, sequenced in a study of T cell repertoires in cytomegalovirus infection. The antigens of these receptors remain unknown. TCRdb reprocessed the reads with MiXCR, giving one entry per CDR3 protein. The sample contains approximately 910,000 distinct CDR3 sequences, approximately 30% of which appear only once. This material consisted of cultured CD8+ T cells from PBMCs, taken from culture after CMV antigen stimulation. The receptors shown here come from a human donor in good health (CMV status not recorded). Some clones in this sample may be carry-over from other donors' samples. The CDR3 runs from the conserved cysteine through the conserved F or W. The D gene is left open where the match is weak. Size tells how often a clone was seen (once, few, many) or the class of an expanded clone, and some rows leave it out.

CDR3: CASSLPGTSGGLNTDTQYF
DNA: TGTGCCAGCAGTTTACCTGGGACTAGCGGGGGCCTAAACACAGATACGCAGTATTTT
J: TRBJ2-3
V: TRBV12-3/TRBV12-4
size: -
D: TRBD2

CDR3: CASSPTTSGGMDTQYF
DNA: TGTGCCAGCAGCCCCACAACTAGCGGGGGAATGGATACGCAGTATTTT
J: TRBJ2-3
V: TRBV7-8
size: few
D: TRBD2

CDR3: CAISLVVSANTGELFF
DNA: TGTGCCATCAGTTTGGTTGTGTCGGCGAACACCGGGGAGCTGTTTTTT
J: TRBJ2-2
V: TRBV10-3
size: -
D: -

CDR3: CASSPIPGRIGETQYF
DNA: TGTGCCAGCAGTCCCATCCCGGGCCGCATAGGGGAGACCCAGTACTTC
J: TRBJ2-5
V: TRBV27
size: -
D: -

CDR3: CASSLTGEGTDTQYF
DNA: TGTGCCAGCAGCTTAACTGGTGAGGGGACAGATACGCAGTATTTT
J: TRBJ2-3
V: TRBV7-3
size: -
D: -

CDR3: CASSIVQVMNTEAFF
DNA: TGTGCCAGTAGTATCGTCCAGGTCATGAACACTGAAGCTTTCTTT
J: TRBJ1-1
V: TRBV19
size: -
D: -

CDR3: CASSLVLTGMNTEAFF
DNA: TGTGCCAGCAGCTTAGTATTGACAGGGATGAACACTGAAGCTTTCTTT
J: TRBJ1-1
V: TRBV7-2
size: many
D: TRBD1

CDR3: CASSDMFYGYTF
DNA: TGTGCCAGCAGTGACATGTTCTATGGCTACACCTTC
J: TRBJ1-2
V: TRBV28
size: -
D: -

CDR3: CASSPNGDFTDTQYF
DNA: TGTGCCAGCAGTCCCAATGGGGATTTCACAGATACGCAGTATTTT
J: TRBJ2-3
V: TRBV12-3/TRBV12-4
size: few
D: -

CDR3: CASSQERGRTDTQYF
DNA: TGCGCCAGCAGCCAAGAGAGGGGGCGCACAGATACGCAGTATTTT
J: TRBJ2-3
V: TRBV4-3
size: -
D: TRBD1

CDR3: CASSLGGAPSGANVLTF
DNA: TGTGCCAGCAGCTTAGGAGGAGCCCCATCGGGGGCCAACGTCCTGACTTTC
J: TRBJ2-6
V: TRBV7-6
size: few
D: -

CDR3: CATSGDRGPQETQYF
DNA: TGTGCCACCTCTGGGGACAGGGGTCCCCAAGAGACCCAGTACTTC
J: TRBJ2-5
V: TRBV6-5
size: few
D: TRBD1

CDR3: CASTLTGTALENQYF
DNA: TGTGCCAGCACTCTTACCGGGACGGCACTAGAGAATCAGTACTTC
J: TRBJ2-4
V: TRBV6-1
size: -
D: -

CDR3: CASSPSSGSLITDTQYF
DNA: TGCGCCAGCAGCCCTAGTAGTGGGTCGTTAATCACAGATACGCAGTATTTT
J: TRBJ2-3
V: TRBV4-1
size: -
D: -

CDR3: CASSSGLAGGYTDTQYF
DNA: TGTGCCAGCAGTTCCGGACTAGCGGGGGGCTACACAGATACGCAGTATTTT
J: TRBJ2-3
V: TRBV27
size: few
D: TRBD2

CDR3: CASSQDHSGGETQYF
DNA: TGTGCCAGCAGCCAAGATCATAGCGGGGGAGAGACCCAGTACTTC
J: TRBJ2-5
V: TRBV4-2
size: -
D: TRBD2

CDR3: CASSPGQGGREAFF
DNA: TGCGCCAGCAGCCCGGGACAGGGAGGCCGAGAAGCTTTCTTT
J: TRBJ1-1
V: TRBV4-1
size: -
D: TRBD1

CDR3: CASSQATGGETQYF
DNA: TGCGCCAGCAGCCAAGCAACAGGGGGGGAGACCCAGTACTTC
J: TRBJ2-5
V: TRBV4-1
size: -
D: TRBD1

CDR3: CASSLRPSSYEQYF
DNA: TGTGCCAGCAGCTTGAGACCGAGCTCCTACGAGCAGTACTTC
J: TRBJ2-7
V: TRBV7-8
size: few
D: -

CDR3: CASSRAGGHSYEQYF
DNA: TGCGCCAGCTCCAGAGCGGGGGGCCACTCTTACGAGCAGTACTTC
J: TRBJ2-7
V: TRBV5-1
size: few
D: TRBD2

CDR3: CASSSLAGGGNIQYF
DNA: TGTGCCAGCAGTTCTCTAGCGGGGGGGGGAAACATTCAGTACTTC
J: TRBJ2-4
V: TRBV12-3/TRBV12-4
size: -
D: TRBD2

CDR3: CASRGGQVTQYF
DNA: TGTGCCAGCAGGGGTGGGCAGGTTACGCAGTATTTT
J: TRBJ2-3
V: TRBV2
size: -
D: -

CDR3: CASRRGLVGGTDTQYF
DNA: TGTGCCAGCAGGAGGGGACTAGTAGGGGGCACAGATACGCAGTATTTT
J: TRBJ2-3
V: TRBV2
size: -
D: TRBD2

CDR3: CASSPTGDNYGYTF
DNA: TGTGCCAGCAGTCCCACGGGGGATAACTATGGCTACACCTTC
J: TRBJ1-2
V: TRBV27
size: few
D: -

CDR3: CASSIETGLAGEQYF
DNA: TGTGCCAGTAGTATAGAAACGGGACTAGCCGGCGAGCAGTACTTC
J: TRBJ2-7
V: TRBV19
size: -
D: TRBD2

CDR3: CASSERGGRDTQYF
DNA: TGTGCCAGCAGTGAGCGGGGGGGCCGAGATACGCAGTATTTT
J: TRBJ2-3
V: TRBV28
size: few
D: TRBD2

CDR3: CATISGFTGELFF
DNA: TGTGCCACCATTTCGGGTTTCACCGGGGAGCTGTTTTTT
J: TRBJ2-2
V: TRBV24-1
size: -
D: -

CDR3: CAISVNTGELFF
DNA: TGTGCCATCAGTGTGAACACCGGGGAGCTGTTTTTT
J: TRBJ2-2
V: TRBV10-3
size: few
D: -

CDR3: CASSPPAGGRNEQFF
DNA: TGTGCCAGCAGCCCCCCAGCGGGGGGGAGGAATGAGCAGTTCTTC
J: TRBJ2-1
V: TRBV11-2
size: -
D: TRBD2

CDR3: CVSTRVAGGRDIQYF
DNA: TGTGTCAGCACCCGGGTAGCGGGGGGGCGAGACATTCAGTACTTC
J: TRBJ2-4
V: TRBV6-2/TRBV6-3
size: few
D: TRBD2

CDR3: CASSGQGNTDTQYF
DNA: TGTGCCAGCTCTGGACAGGGTAACACAGATACGCAGTATTTT
J: TRBJ2-3
V: TRBV6-2/TRBV6-3
size: -
D: TRBD1

CDR3: CASSLGQGADGELFF
DNA: TGCGCCAGCAGCCTAGGACAGGGGGCGGACGGGGAGCTGTTTTTT
J: TRBJ2-2
V: TRBV4-1
size: -
D: TRBD1

CDR3: CASRGYGITHGYTF
DNA: TGTGCCAGCAGGGGGTACGGAATCACCCATGGCTACACCTTC
J: TRBJ1-2
V: TRBV5-4
size: -
D: -

CDR3: CASGLNGPLYGYTF
DNA: TGTGCCAGCGGGTTAAACGGGCCCCTCTATGGCTACACCTTC
J: TRBJ1-2
V: TRBV12-3/TRBV12-4
size: -
D: -

CDR3: CASSYSGQPEAFF
DNA: TGTGCCAGCAGTTACTCGGGGCAGCCTGAAGCTTTCTTT
J: TRBJ1-1
V: TRBV6-5
size: few
D: -

CDR3: CASRRRGNQETQYF
DNA: TGTGCCAGCCGTCGAAGGGGGAATCAAGAGACCCAGTACTTC
J: TRBJ2-5
V: TRBV12-3/TRBV12-4
size: -
D: -

CDR3: CASSTGRGEQFF
DNA: TGTGCCAGCAGTACAGGGAGGGGTGAGCAGTTCTTC
J: TRBJ2-1
V: TRBV12-3/TRBV12-4
size: many
D: -

CDR3: CASIWLFF
DNA: TGTGCCAGCATCTGGCTGTTTTTT
J: TRBJ2-2
V: TRBV27
size: once
D: -

CDR3: CASSKDRVNKNTEAFF
DNA: TGTGCCAGCAGCAAAGACAGGGTGAATAAGAACACTGAAGCTTTCTTT
J: TRBJ1-1
V: TRBV9
size: -
D: TRBD1

CDR3: CASSQATGGFYTF
DNA: TGCGCCAGCAGCCAAGCGACAGGGGGTTTCTACACCTTC
J: TRBJ1-2
V: TRBV4-1
size: few
D: TRBD1

CDR3: CASSAGVIGNQPQHF
DNA: TGTGCCAGCAGTGCAGGGGTAATTGGCAATCAGCCCCAGCATTTT
J: TRBJ1-5
V: TRBV12-3/TRBV12-4
size: -
D: -

CDR3: CASSHLLEQFF
DNA: TGCGCCAGCAGCCACCTACTGGAGCAGTTCTTC
J: TRBJ2-1
V: TRBV4-1
size: -
D: -

CDR3: CASSLGWGAGETQYF
DNA: TGTGCCAGCAGCTTAGGATGGGGGGCCGGGGAGACCCAGTACTTC
J: TRBJ2-5
V: TRBV7-2
size: many
D: -

CDR3: CASSTMAGGTADTQYF
DNA: TGTGCCAGCAGCACCATGGCGGGGGGGACCGCAGATACGCAGTATTTT
J: TRBJ2-3
V: TRBV7-6
size: -
D: TRBD2

CDR3: CASSSAVAGAHNEQFF
DNA: TGTGCCAGCAGCTCCGCCGTGGCGGGGGCTCACAATGAGCAGTTCTTC
J: TRBJ2-1
V: TRBV7-9
size: many
D: -

CDR3: CASSPPGPRSYNEQFF
DNA: TGTGCCAGCTCACCCCCGGGACCACGCTCCTACAATGAGCAGTTCTTC
J: TRBJ2-1
V: TRBV18
size: -
D: -

CDR3: CASSLWDPQGENTEAFF
DNA: TGTGCCAGCAGCTTATGGGACCCACAGGGTGAGAACACTGAAGCTTTCTTT
J: TRBJ1-1
V: TRBV11-2
size: -
D: -

CDR3: CASSDSGDVVGELFF
DNA: TGTGCCAGCAGTGATTCAGGAGACGTCGTCGGGGAGCTGTTTTTT
J: TRBJ2-2
V: TRBV2
size: -
D: -

CDR3: CSADFRTGSGYGYTF
DNA: TGCAGTGCTGACTTTCGGACAGGAAGTGGCTATGGCTACACCTTC
J: TRBJ1-2
V: TRBV20-1
size: few
D: TRBD1

CDR3: CASSGQGQGSYNEQFF
DNA: TGTGCCAGCAGCGGACAGGGACAGGGAAGCTACAATGAGCAGTTCTTC
J: TRBJ2-1
V: TRBV6-4
size: -
D: TRBD1

CDR3: CASRTGTGVSGEQFF
DNA: TGTGCCAGCAGGACCGGGACAGGGGTCAGTGGTGAGCAGTTCTTC
J: TRBJ2-1
V: TRBV7-6
size: many
D: TRBD1

CDR3: CASSVWTGAGANVLTF
DNA: TGCGCCAGCAGCGTCTGGACAGGGGCCGGGGCCAACGTCCTGACTTTC
J: TRBJ2-6
V: TRBV5-1
size: -
D: TRBD1

CDR3: CASSPGQGAPGNEQFF
DNA: TGTGCCAGCAGTCCAGGACAGGGGGCGCCGGGAAATGAGCAGTTCTTC
J: TRBJ2-1
V: TRBV6-5
size: few
D: TRBD1

CDR3: CASSLRGWAGELFF
DNA: TGTGCCAGCAGCTTAAGGGGTTGGGCCGGGGAGCTGTTTTTT
J: TRBJ2-2
V: TRBV7-8
size: few
D: -

CDR3: CSTFYQREYNEQFF
DNA: TGCAGTACATTTTATCAGCGGGAGTACAATGAGCAGTTCTTC
J: TRBJ2-1
V: TRBV20-1
size: -
D: TRBD2